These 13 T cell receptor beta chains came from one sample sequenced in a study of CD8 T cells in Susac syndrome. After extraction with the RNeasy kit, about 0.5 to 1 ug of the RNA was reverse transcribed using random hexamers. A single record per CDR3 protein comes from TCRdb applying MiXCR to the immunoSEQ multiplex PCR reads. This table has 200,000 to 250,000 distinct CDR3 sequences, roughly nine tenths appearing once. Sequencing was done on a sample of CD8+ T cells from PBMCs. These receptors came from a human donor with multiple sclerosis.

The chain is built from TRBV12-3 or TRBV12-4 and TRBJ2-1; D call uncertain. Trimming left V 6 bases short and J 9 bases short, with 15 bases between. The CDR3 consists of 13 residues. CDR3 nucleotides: TGTGCCAGCAGGGAGACGGGTAAGGGTGAGCAGTTCTTC. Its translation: CASRETGKGEQFF.

This CDR3 is CSVRDRTYEQYF. DNA of the CDR3: TGCAGCGTCAGGGACAGGACCTACGAGCAGTACTTC. V and J are TRBV29-1 and TRBJ2-7; 8 bases are shared with TRBD1. Per germline, CDR1 SQVTM and CDR2 ANQGSEA. Trimming at V came to 6 bases and at J to 2 bases, leaving 3 bases not matched to a gene. The CDR3 has 12 residues.

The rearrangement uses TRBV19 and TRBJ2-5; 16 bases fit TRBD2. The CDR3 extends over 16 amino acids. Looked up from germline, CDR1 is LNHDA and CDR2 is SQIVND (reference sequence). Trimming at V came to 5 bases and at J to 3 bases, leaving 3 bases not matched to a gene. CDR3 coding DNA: TGTGCCAGTAGTCTGGGACTAGCGGGGGGGAAAGAGACCCAGTACTTC. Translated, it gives CASSLGLAGGKETQYF.

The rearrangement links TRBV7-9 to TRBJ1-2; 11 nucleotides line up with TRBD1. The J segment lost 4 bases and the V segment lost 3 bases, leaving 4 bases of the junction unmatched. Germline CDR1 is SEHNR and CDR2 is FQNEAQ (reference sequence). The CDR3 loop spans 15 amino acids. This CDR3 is CASSFSGTGGYGYTF. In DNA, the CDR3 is TGTGCCAGCAGCTTCTCGGGGACAGGGGGCTATGGCTACACCTTC.

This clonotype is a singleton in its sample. The CDR3 region is CASSHVGDTQYF. The DNA for the CDR3 is TGCGCCAGCAGCCATGTCGGGGATACGCAGTATTTT. This chain joins TRBV4-1 and TRBJ2-3; the D is unclear. Germline CDR1 and CDR2: MGHRA and YSYEKL. The CDR3 is 12 residues long. Trimming cost V 3 bases and J 6 bases, with 7 bases left between them.

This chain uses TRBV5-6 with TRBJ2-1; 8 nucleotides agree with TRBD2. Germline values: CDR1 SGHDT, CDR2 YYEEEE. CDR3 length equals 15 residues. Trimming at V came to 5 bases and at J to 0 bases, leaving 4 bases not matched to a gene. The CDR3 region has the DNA TGTGCCAGCAGGGGAGCGGGGGTCTCCTACAATGAGCAGTTCTTC. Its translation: CASRGAGVSYNEQFF.

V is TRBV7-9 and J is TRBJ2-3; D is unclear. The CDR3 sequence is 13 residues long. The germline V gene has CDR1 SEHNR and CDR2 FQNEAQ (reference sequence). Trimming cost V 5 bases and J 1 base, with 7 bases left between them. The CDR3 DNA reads TGTGCCAGCAGCGCGCCGGGCACAGATACGCAGTATTTT. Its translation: CASSAPGTDTQYF.

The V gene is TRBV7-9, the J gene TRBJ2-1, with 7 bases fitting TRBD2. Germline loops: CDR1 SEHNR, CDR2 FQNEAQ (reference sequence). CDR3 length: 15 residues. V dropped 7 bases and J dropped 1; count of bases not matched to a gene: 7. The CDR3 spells CASIPTSQSYNEQFF. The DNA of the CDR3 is TGTGCCAGCATCCCGACTAGCCAGTCCTACAATGAGCAGTTCTTC.

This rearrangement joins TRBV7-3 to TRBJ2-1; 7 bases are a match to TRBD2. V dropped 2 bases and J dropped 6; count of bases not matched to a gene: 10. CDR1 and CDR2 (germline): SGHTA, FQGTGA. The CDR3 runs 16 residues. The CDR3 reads CASSLRGGTYGNEQFF. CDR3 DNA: TGTGCCAGCAGCTTACGGGGAGGGACCTATGGCAATGAGCAGTTCTTC.

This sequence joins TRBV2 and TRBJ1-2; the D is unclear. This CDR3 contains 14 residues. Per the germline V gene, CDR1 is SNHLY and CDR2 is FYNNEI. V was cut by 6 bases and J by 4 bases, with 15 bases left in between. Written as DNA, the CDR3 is TGTGCCAGCAGCGTCGACGGTACCTTCTATGGCTACACCTTC. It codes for CASSVDGTFYGYTF.

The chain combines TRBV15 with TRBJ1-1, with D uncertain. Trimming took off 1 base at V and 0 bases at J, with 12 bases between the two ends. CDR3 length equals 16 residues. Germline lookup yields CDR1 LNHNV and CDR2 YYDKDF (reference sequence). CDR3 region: CATSRAADYMNTEAFF. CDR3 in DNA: TGTGCCACCAGCAGAGCAGCAGATTACATGAACACTGAAGCTTTCTTT.

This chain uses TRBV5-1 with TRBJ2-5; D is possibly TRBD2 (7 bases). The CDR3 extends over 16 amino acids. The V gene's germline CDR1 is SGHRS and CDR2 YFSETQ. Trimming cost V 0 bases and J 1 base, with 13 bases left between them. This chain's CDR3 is CASSLVGGGLQETQYF. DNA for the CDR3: TGCGCCAGCAGCTTGGTAGGCGGGGGCCTCCAAGAGACCCAGTACTTC.

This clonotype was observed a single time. The CDR3 sequence is CASSQGRGGNTEAFF. In nucleotides, the CDR3 is TGTGCCAGCAGCCAAGGAAGGGGCGGGAACACTGAAGCTTTCTTT. The rearrangement links TRBV14 to TRBJ1-1; possibly TRBD1 for D (5 bases). Germline CDR1 reads SGHDN; CDR2 reads FVKESK. Trimming pared 1 base from V and 1 base from J, leaving 10 bases between. The CDR3 consists of 15 residues.